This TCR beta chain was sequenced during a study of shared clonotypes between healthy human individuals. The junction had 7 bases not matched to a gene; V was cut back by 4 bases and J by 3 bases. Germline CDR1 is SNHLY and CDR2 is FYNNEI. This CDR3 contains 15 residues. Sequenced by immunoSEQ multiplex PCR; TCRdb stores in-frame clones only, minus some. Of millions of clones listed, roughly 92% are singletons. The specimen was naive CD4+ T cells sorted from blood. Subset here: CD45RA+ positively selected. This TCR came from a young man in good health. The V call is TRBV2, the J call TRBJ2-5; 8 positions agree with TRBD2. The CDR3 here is CASSGQLAEEETQYF. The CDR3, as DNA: TGTGCCAGCAGTGGTCAACTAGCGGAGGAAGAGACCCAGTACTTC.